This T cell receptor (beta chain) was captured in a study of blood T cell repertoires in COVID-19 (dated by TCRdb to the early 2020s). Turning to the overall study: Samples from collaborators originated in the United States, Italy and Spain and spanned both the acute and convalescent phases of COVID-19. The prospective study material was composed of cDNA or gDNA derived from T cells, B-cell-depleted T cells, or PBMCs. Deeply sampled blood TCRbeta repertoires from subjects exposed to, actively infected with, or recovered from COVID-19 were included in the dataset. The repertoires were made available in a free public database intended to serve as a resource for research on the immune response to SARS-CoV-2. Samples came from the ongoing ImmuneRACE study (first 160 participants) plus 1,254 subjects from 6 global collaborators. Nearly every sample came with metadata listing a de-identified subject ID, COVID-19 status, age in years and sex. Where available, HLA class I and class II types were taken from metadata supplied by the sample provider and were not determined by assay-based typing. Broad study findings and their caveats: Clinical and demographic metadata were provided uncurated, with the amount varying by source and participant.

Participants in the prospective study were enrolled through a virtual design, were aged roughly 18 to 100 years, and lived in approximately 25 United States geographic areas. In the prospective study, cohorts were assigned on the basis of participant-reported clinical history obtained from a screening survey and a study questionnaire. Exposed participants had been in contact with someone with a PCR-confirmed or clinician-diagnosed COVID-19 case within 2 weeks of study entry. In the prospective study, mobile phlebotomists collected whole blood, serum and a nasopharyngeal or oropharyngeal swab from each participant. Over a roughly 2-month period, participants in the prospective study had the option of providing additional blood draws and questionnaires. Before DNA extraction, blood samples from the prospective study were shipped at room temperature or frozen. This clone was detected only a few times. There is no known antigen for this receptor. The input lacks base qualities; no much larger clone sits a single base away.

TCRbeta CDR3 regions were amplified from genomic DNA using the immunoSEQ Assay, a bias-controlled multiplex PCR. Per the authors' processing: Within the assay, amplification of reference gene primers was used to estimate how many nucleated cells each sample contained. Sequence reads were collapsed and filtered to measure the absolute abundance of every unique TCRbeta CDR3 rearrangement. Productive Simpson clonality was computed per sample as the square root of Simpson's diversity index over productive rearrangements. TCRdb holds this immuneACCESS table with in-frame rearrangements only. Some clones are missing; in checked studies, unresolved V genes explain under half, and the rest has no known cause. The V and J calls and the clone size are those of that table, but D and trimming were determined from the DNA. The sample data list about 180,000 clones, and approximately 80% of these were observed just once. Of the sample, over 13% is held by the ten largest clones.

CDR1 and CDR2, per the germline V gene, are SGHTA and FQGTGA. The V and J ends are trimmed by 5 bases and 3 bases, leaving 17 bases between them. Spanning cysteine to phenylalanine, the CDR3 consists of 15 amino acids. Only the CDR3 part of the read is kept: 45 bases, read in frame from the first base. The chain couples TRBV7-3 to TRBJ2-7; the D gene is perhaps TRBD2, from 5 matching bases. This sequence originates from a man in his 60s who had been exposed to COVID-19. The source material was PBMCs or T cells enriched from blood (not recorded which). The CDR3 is CASSVTGTSNYEQYF. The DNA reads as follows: TGTGCCAGCAGCGTGACGGGAACTAGTAACTACGAGCAGTACTTC.